This passage covers 26 T cell receptor beta chains from one sample sequenced in a study of T cells in Graves' hyperthyroidism and ophthalmopathy. RNA transcripts were the template for amplifying TCR beta CDR3 regions. In the first-round RT-PCR of the TCR CDR3, the HTBI primer set was used. Via MiXCR, TCRdb re-called the multiplex PCR reads, giving one row per CDR3 protein. The repertoire consists of hundreds of thousands of distinct CDR3 sequences, with about 15% occurring once and the leading ten covering approximately 29%. Sequenced: blood. These receptors came from a woman under 40 with Graves' hyperthyroidism.

The chain recombines TRBV9 with TRBJ1-2; 8 positions agree with TRBD1. The J segment lost 3 bases and the V segment lost 4 bases, leaving 8 bases of the junction unmatched. CDR3 length equals 15 residues. In germline, CDR1 is SGDLS, CDR2 YYNGEE. CDR3 in DNA: TGTGCCAGCAGCAAAACAGGGGGGGCTCACTATGGCTACACCTTC. This encodes CASSKTGGAHYGYTF.

This clonotype appeared a single time. The DNA of the CDR3 is TGTGCCATCAGGACGACAAGCTCCTACGAGCAGTACTTC. Protein product: CAIRTTSSYEQYF. The chain uses TRBV10-3 and TRBJ2-7; D uncertain. This CDR3 has 13 residues. CDR1 and CDR2 from the germline V gene are ENHRY and SYGVKD. V shed 6 bases and J shed 0 bases, with 9 bases lying between them.

The rearrangement uses TRBV9 and TRBJ1-6, with unresolved D. Germline CDR1 SGDLS, CDR2 YYNGEE. The ends were cut back, 4 bases at V and 8 bases at J, with 13 bases in the middle. The CDR3 is 14 residues long. The CDR3 protein is CASSPSVKDSPLHF. Written as DNA, the CDR3 is TGTGCCAGCAGCCCAAGCGTAAAGGATTCACCCCTCCACTTT. Supplemented by reference TRBV9 and TRBJ1-6, the full variable domain reads DSGVTQTPKHLITATGQRVTLRCSPRSGDLSVYWYQQSLDQGLQFLIQYYNGEERAKGNILERFSAQQFPDLHSELNLSSLELGDSALYFCASSPSVKDSPLHFGNGTRLTVT.

This clonotype was detected ten times or more. The genes are TRBV27 and TRBJ2-1, with 14 bases lining up with TRBD2. The trim removed 6 bases at V and 6 bases at J, leaving 10 bases unmatched. CDR3 length: 17 amino acids. Germline V gene data show CDR1 as MNHEY and CDR2 as SMNVEV (reference sequence). CDR3 nucleotides: TGTGCCAGCAGACTAACCACGGGACTAGCGGGAGTCAATGAGCAGTTCTTC. Amino acid sequence: CASRLTTGLAGVNEQFF.

The chain uses TRBV12-3 or TRBV12-4 and TRBJ2-1; D is undetermined. Trimming stripped 7 bases from V and 2 bases from J, with 6 bases between. This CDR3 comprises 12 residues. The CDR3 protein is CASTSPYNEQFF. CDR3 DNA sequence: TGTGCCAGCACCAGCCCCTACAATGAGCAGTTCTTC.

This chain joins TRBV20-1 and TRBJ2-1; 9 nucleotides agree with TRBD2. The CDR3 has 20 amino acids. Per germline, CDR1 DFQATT and CDR2 SNEGSKA (reference sequence). The V gene end was trimmed by 0 bases and the J gene end by 0 bases; junction bases not matched to a gene: 15. The CDR3 reads CSARDQRGRAAKYSYNEQFF. Written as DNA, the CDR3 is TGCAGTGCTAGAGATCAACGCGGGAGGGCCGCAAAGTACTCCTACAATGAGCAGTTCTTC.

V gene TRBV4-1 combines with J gene TRBJ2-5; possibly TRBD1 for D (6 bases). V lost 6 bases, J lost 0 bases, and 14 bases lay in between. CDR3 length: 15 amino acids. CDR1 and CDR2 (germline): MGHRA, YSYEKL. In nucleotides, the CDR3 is TGCGCCAGCAGTCGGGACACCAGCTACCAAGAGACCCAGTACTTC. Translating gives CASSRDTSYQETQYF.

As to this clonotype: This may come from a read error, since a much larger clone is one base off. No conserved phenylalanine or tryptophan ends this CDR3, so it is likely a read error. This chain joins TRBV2 and TRBJ1-5; 9 bases match TRBD1. Germline trimming cut 3 bases from V and 7 bases from J; bases unmatched to any gene: 7. Germline V gene sequence: CDR1 SNHLY, CDR2 FYNNEI. The CDR3 loop spans 15 amino acids. CDR3 nucleotides: TGTGCCAGCAGTGAGGACAGGGGACGAGAGCAGCCCCAGCATCTT. It is translated as CASSEDRGREQPQHL.

This clonotype turned up a few times. The V call is TRBV7-3, the J call TRBJ2-7, with a possible D match to TRBD2 (5 bases). The V end lost 5 bases, the J end lost 7 bases, and 24 bases lay between the germline ends. The CDR3 length is 16 residues. Germline-derived CDR1 and CDR2 are SGHTA and FQGTGA. The DNA for the CDR3 is TGTGCCAGCAGCACAAGAGGGTTTCCGGCTACTGGGGAGCAGTACTTC. It yields the protein CASSTRGFPATGEQYF.

This clonotype was picked up a small number of times. This chain joins TRBV5-1 and TRBJ2-1; 12 bases align to TRBD2. The germline CDR1 and CDR2 sequences are SGHRS and YFSETQ. This CDR3 has 17 amino acids. Unmatched junction bases numbered 6, after V lost 0 bases and J lost 5 bases. The CDR3, as DNA: TGCGCCAGCAGCTTGGCCGCTAGCGGGAGGGTCCACAATGAGCAGTTCTTC. Translating it yields CASSLAASGRVHNEQFF.

This clonotype came up a few times. The chain carries TRBV19 and TRBJ2-1; TRBD1 aligns across 7 bases. With 5 bases clipped from V and 0 bases from J, the junction kept 10 bases outside the gene matches. This CDR3 comprises 17 residues. CDR1 and CDR2 from the germline V gene are LNHDA and SQIVND (reference sequence). CDR3 loop: CASSYDRATTSYNEQFF. The DNA of the CDR3 is TGTGCCAGTAGTTACGACAGGGCCACTACCTCCTACAATGAGCAGTTCTTC.

The table lists this clonotype with a few counts. The chain couples TRBV20-1 to TRBJ1-4; TRBD1 matches 8 bases. Looked up from germline, CDR1 is DFQATT and CDR2 is SNEGSKA (reference sequence). The J segment lost 7 bases and the V segment lost 5 bases, leaving 6 bases of the junction unmatched. The CDR3 is 13 residues long. The CDR3 loop is CSASPGQVEKLFF. CDR3 sequence (DNA): TGCAGTGCTTCCCCGGGACAGGTTGAAAAACTGTTTTTT.

This clonotype was found a few times. This rearrangement joins TRBV7-9 to TRBJ2-5; perhaps TRBD2 as D (6 bases). The CDR3 runs to 15 residues. The V gene's germline CDR1 is SEHNR and CDR2 FQNEAQ (reference sequence). Trimming pared 0 bases from V and 6 bases from J, leaving 14 bases between. The CDR3 sequence: CASSLAYRGTQTQYF. The CDR3 coding sequence is TGTGCCAGCAGCTTAGCTTATCGGGGGACGCAGACCCAGTACTTC.

Many counts were recorded for this clonotype. This chain connects TRBV19 to TRBJ2-1, with D tentatively TRBD2 (5 bases). Germline V gene data show CDR1 as LNHDA and CDR2 as SQIVND (reference sequence). The CDR3 has 15 residues. Trimming took 5 bases from V and 0 from J, leaving 11 bases between them. CDR3 protein: CASSWTQSSYNEQFF. The DNA of the CDR3 is TGTGCCAGTAGTTGGACTCAGAGCTCCTACAATGAGCAGTTCTTC.

In its sample, this clonotype was seen a few times. This sequence joins TRBV15 and TRBJ2-1, with 10 bases identical to TRBD2. The length of the CDR3 is 16 residues. CDR1 is LNHNV and CDR2 is YYDKDF in the germline V gene (reference sequence). After removal of 1 base from V and 4 bases from J, the junction contained 4 bases not matched to a gene. The DNA of the CDR3 is TGTGCCACCAGCAGAGGACTAGCGGGCAAGTACAATGAGCAGTTCTTC. Translated: CATSRGLAGKYNEQFF.

This clonotype was detected ten times or more. The chain is built from TRBV11-2 and TRBJ1-2; D is unresolved. Germline V CDR1 and CDR2: SGHAT, FQNNGV. Trimming pared 1 base from V and 6 bases from J, leaving 12 bases between. CDR3 length: 14 amino acids. This chain's CDR3 is CASSLARNSHGYTF. In DNA form, the CDR3 reads TGTGCCAGCAGCTTAGCCAGGAACAGCCATGGCTACACCTTC.

Many counts were recorded for this clonotype. One junction end disagrees with the germline gene, perhaps due to a read error. This chain joins TRBV27 and TRBJ2-3; D assignment may be TRBD1 or TRBD2 (5 bases each). Looked up from germline, CDR1 is MNHEY and CDR2 is SMNVEV (reference sequence). This CDR3 region has 18 residues. CDR3 amino acids: CASRLWGSQISSTDTQYF. For the CDR3, the DNA is TGTGCCAGCAGGTTATGGGGGTCACAGATTTCTAGCACAGATACGCAGTATTTT.

In DNA, the CDR3 is TGCGCCAGCAGCTATACTGTCAATGAGCAGTTCTTC. Translated, it gives CASSYTVNEQFF. J is TRBJ2-1 and V is TRBV5-1, with no clear D. Germline values: CDR1 SGHRS, CDR2 YFSETQ. CDR3 length equals 12 residues. V was clipped by 3 bases and J by 6 bases, with 7 bases between them.

This clonotype was picked up a small number of times. This chain connects TRBV19 to TRBJ2-3, with D tentatively TRBD2 (5 bases). The germline gives CDR1 LNHDA, CDR2 SQIVND (reference sequence). V lost 1 base, J lost 2 bases, and 25 bases lay in between. The CDR3 totals 20 residues. CDR3 nucleotide sequence: TGTGCCAGTAGTATAGGAGCTCGAGCGGAGAAACTAGACCTCACAGATACGCAGTATTTT. Protein sequence: CASSIGARAEKLDLTDTQYF.

This clonotype was detected many times. This chain links TRBV28 with TRBJ2-4; D is perhaps TRBD2 (5 bases). Germline lookup yields CDR1 MDHEN and CDR2 SYDVKM. This CDR3 is 15 amino acids long. V dropped 6 bases and J dropped 6 bases, with 18 bases sitting between them. The CDR3 DNA follows: TGTGCCAGCAGCCCGGCGGGCTCCCTAGGAAACATTCAGTACTTC. As protein: CASSPAGSLGNIQYF.

The DNA of the CDR3 is TGTGCCAGCAGCTATACGACAGCCACTGAAGCTTTCTTT. Protein sequence: CASSYTTATEAFF. The chain links TRBV6-1 to TRBJ1-1; weak D call: TRBD1 (5 bases). CDR1 MNHNS and CDR2 SASEGT come from the germline V gene. The V end lost 6 bases, the J end lost 4 bases, and 12 bases lay between the germline ends. The CDR3 totals 13 residues.

This chain joins TRBV19 and TRBJ2-7; D may be TRBD1 (5 bases). The germline V gene has CDR1 LNHDA and CDR2 SQIVND (reference sequence). This CDR3 region has 13 residues. Trimming cost V 3 bases and J 3 bases, with 9 bases left between them. CDR3 in DNA: TGTGCCAGTAGTATTATAAGGGGCTACGAGCAGTACTTC. Translation: CASSIIRGYEQYF.

This clonotype occurred many times. The V gene is TRBV20-1, the J gene TRBJ1-1; 8 positions agree with TRBD1. This CDR3 comprises 16 residues. In germline, CDR1 is DFQATT, CDR2 SNEGSKA (reference sequence). J gave up 6 bases and V 0 bases, and 12 bases lay outside the gene matches. The CDR3 DNA reads as TGCAGTGCTAGAGATATTAGCGGCAGGGGGCTCGCTGAAGCTTTCTTT. Amino acids: CSARDISGRGLAEAFF.

This clonotype was counted a few times. The chain links TRBV29-1 to TRBJ2-2, with 10 bases identical to TRBD2. The length of the CDR3 is 15 residues. V trimming: 4 bases; J trimming: 4 bases; junction bases outside the gene matches: 6. Germline CDR1 reads SQVTM; CDR2 reads ANQGSEA. The CDR3 region is CSVGLRLAGTGELFF. CDR3 in DNA: TGCAGCGTTGGTCTGCGACTAGCGGGCACCGGGGAGCTGTTTTTT.

The chain links TRBV4-1 to TRBJ2-1; 11 nucleotides match TRBD2. Germline CDR1 and CDR2: MGHRA and YSYEKL. This CDR3 region has 16 residues. The ends lost 2 bases at V and 8 bases at J; junction bases unmatched: 8. As DNA, the CDR3 is TGCGCCAGCAGCCAACCTACTAGCGGGAGTTCGGATGAGCAGTTCTTC. Amino acids: CASSQPTSGSSDEQFF.

The rearrangement links TRBV20-1 to TRBJ2-7; possibly TRBD1 or TRBD2 for D (5 bases each). Between the trimmed V and J ends, which lost 5 bases and 0 bases, there was a span of 14 bases. This CDR3 is 14 amino acids long. Germline V gene lookup returns CDR1 DFQATT and CDR2 SNEGSKA (reference sequence). CDR3 region: CSAFRDLDSYEQYF. The CDR3 DNA sequence: TGCAGTGCTTTCCGGGACCTTGACTCCTACGAGCAGTACTTC.